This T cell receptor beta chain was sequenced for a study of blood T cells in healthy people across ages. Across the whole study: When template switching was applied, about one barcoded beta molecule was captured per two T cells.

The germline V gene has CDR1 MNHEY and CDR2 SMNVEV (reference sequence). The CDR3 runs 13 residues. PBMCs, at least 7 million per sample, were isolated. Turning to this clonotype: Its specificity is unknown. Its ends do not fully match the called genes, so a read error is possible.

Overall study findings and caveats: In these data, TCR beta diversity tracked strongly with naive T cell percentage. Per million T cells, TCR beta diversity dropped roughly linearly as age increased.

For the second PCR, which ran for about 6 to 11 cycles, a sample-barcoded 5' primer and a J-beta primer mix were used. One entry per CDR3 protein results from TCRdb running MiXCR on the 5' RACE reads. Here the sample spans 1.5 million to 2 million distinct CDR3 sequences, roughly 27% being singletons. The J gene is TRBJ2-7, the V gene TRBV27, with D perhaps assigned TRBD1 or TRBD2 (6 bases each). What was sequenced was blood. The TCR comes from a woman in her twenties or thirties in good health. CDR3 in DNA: TGTGACAGCAGCTTGAGGGGGGAGCGTGAGCAGTACTTC. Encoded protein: CDSSLRGEREQYF.